This entry is about one TCR beta chain. Its antigen remains unknown. TCRdb keeps only in-frame clones here, not all; method: immunoSEQ multiplex PCR. The table has fewer than 150,000 clones, about nine tenths seen once. This specimen belongs to a study of T cell responses to AZD1222 COVID-19 vaccine. Study results and limitations: Increases in Spike-specific TCR breadth and depth were seen after two AZD1222 doses.

Germline CDR1 is SGHRS and CDR2 is YFSETQ. The V gene lost 7 bases and the J gene lost 5 bases, with 13 bases spanning the gap. This CDR3 is built from 13 residues. The source of this sequence is an adult in good health. V gene TRBV5-1 combines with J gene TRBJ2-1; D is ambiguous. The sequencing here drew on peripheral blood, taken on day 0 of AZD1222 vaccination. CDR3 bases: TGCGCCAGCTCTGGTGGGCCGAACAATGAGCAGTTCTTC. Translation: CASSGGPNNEQFF.